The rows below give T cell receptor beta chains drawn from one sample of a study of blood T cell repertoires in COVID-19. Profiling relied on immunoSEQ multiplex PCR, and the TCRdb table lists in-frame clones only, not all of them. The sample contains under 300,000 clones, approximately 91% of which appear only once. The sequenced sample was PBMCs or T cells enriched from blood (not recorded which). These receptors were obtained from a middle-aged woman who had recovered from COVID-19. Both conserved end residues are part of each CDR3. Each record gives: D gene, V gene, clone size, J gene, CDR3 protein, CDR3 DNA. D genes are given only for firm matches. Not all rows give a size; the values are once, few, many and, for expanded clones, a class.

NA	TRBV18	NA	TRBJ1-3	CASSPNNLGNTIYF	TGTGCCAGCTCACCAAATAACTTAGGAAACACCATATATTTT
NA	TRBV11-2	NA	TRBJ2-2	CASSSTTIPGELFF	TGTGCCAGCAGCTCAACTACGATCCCCGGGGAGCTGTTTTTT
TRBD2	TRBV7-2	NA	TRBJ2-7	CASTPLAGGYYEQYF	TGTGCCAGCACCCCCCTAGCGGGAGGGTACTACGAGCAGTACTTC
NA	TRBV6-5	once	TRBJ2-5	CASSVQGTGETQYF	TGTGCCAGCAGCGTACAGGGTACCGGGGAGACCCAGTACTTC
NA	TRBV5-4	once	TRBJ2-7	CASSPRSSYEQYF	TGTGCCAGCAGCCCTCGGTCCTCCTACGAGCAGTACTTC
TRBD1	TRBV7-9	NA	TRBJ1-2	CASTFFGTVPNYGYTF	TGTGCCAGCACCTTCTTCGGGACAGTGCCTAACTATGGCTACACCTTC
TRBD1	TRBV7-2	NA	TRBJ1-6	CASSSTGGYNSPLHF	TGTGCCAGCAGTTCGACAGGGGGCTATAATTCACCCCTCCACTTT
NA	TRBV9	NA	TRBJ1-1	CASSVSGRAFF	TGTGCCAGCAGCGTATCAGGTAGAGCTTTCTTT
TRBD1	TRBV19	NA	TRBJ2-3	CASSIPGGRDTQYF	TGTGCCAGTAGTATCCCAGGGGGCAGGGATACGCAGTATTTT
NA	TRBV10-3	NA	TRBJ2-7	CAISESVYEQYF	TGTGCCATCAGTGAGAGCGTCTACGAGCAGTACTTC
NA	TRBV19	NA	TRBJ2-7	CATREPGAYEQYF	TGTGCCACAAGAGAACCCGGGGCCTACGAGCAGTACTTC
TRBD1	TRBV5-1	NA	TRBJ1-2	CASSSGQGGGYTF	TGCGCCAGCAGCAGTGGACAGGGCGGAGGCTACACCTTC
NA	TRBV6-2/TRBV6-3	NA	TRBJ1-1	CASSYIRAEAFF	TGTGCCAGCAGTTACATTCGGGCTGAAGCTTTCTTT
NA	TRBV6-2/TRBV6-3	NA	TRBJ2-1	CASSSTSIVEQFF	TGTGCCAGCAGTTCCACTAGCATTGTTGAGCAGTTCTTC
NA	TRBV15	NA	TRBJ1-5	CATSREGRVKRNQPQHF	TGTGCCACCAGCCGGGAGGGCAGGGTTAAACGAAATCAGCCCCAGCATTTT
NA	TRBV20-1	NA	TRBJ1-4	CSASDRIRGEKLFF	TGCAGTGCAAGTGACAGGATCAGGGGTGAAAAACTGTTTTTT
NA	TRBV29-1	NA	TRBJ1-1	CSARTANTEAFF	TGCAGCGCCAGGACAGCGAACACTGAAGCTTTCTTT
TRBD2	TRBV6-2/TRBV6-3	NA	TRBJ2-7	CASSYSGSGYEQYF	TGTGCCAGCAGTTACAGCGGGAGCGGCTACGAGCAGTACTTC
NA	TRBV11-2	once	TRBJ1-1	CASSLEGAYSTEAFF	TGTGCCAGCAGCTTAGAGGGGGCGTATAGCACTGAAGCTTTCTTT
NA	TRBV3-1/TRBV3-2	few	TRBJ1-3	CASSPTRQGNTIYF	TGTGCCAGCAGCCCCACCCGACAGGGAAACACCATATATTTT
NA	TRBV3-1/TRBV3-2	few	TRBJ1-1	CASSRGRGTEAFF	TGTGCCAGCAGCCGGGGGAGGGGCACTGAAGCTTTCTTT
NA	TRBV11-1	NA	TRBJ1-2	CASSFIDTNYGYTF	TGTGCCAGCAGCTTTATTGACACGAACTATGGCTACACCTTC
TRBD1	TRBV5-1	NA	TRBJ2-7	CASSHPTGIASYEQYF	TGCGCCAGCAGCCACCCGACAGGGATCGCCTCCTACGAGCAGTACTTC
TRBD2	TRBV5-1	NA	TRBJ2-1	CASSLLAGDVQEQFF	TGCGCCAGCAGCTTGCTAGCGGGGGACGTCCAGGAGCAGTTCTTC